This TCR beta chain was captured in a study of shared clonotypes between healthy human individuals. Looking at the study overall: Donor composition was a couple of women and a few men, aged 18 to 49. General observations from the study: Unshared clonotypes carried lower generation probabilities than those common to all four donors.

Germline V gene data show CDR1 as SGHTA and CDR2 as FQGNSA. The CDR3 has 13 amino acids. V gave up 1 base and J gave up 5 bases, with 9 bases separating them. Genomic DNA (from each subset) was split evenly across several immunoSEQ plates. Data came from immunoSEQ multiplex PCR; TCRdb stores just in-frame clones and leaves some out. The sample contains roughly 770,000 clones, just over 95% of which appear only once. As concerns this clone: Its antigen remains unidentified.

Terminally differentiated effector memory CD45RA+ cells were excluded from the naive CD8 cells, which were CD45RO-negative and positively selected for CCR7. Sequencing was carried out using naive CD8+ T cells sorted from blood. The chain employs TRBV7-2 and TRBJ2-7; a weak D match, TRBD2 (5 bases). The sequence came from a man aged 25-45 years in good health. DNA for the CDR3: TGTGCCAGCAGCTTAGAGGTGGAGGACGAGCAGTACTTC. Translation: CASSLEVEDEQYF.